This entry lists 17 T cell receptor beta chains sequenced from one sample in a study of OX40 agonist ivuxolimab in advanced cancers. Profiled with immunoSEQ multiplex PCR; TCRdb holds only in-frame clones, not every one. The sample contains 40,000 to 50,000 clones, roughly nine tenths of which appear only once. The source material was CD4+ or CD8+ T cells sorted from blood, sampled in a trial of the OX40 agonist ivuxolimab. The receptor source for this set is an adult with an advanced solid tumor such as melanoma, head and neck, liver or kidney cancer.

V usage is TRBV2 and J usage is TRBJ2-3; D gene ambiguous. CDR1 and CDR2 (germline): SNHLY, FYNNEI. V lost 2 bases, J lost 0 bases, and 6 bases lay in between. The CDR3 is made up of 14 amino acids. This CDR3 reads CASSEKASTDTQYF. The CDR3 region has the DNA TGTGCCAGCAGTGAAAAGGCGAGCACAGATACGCAGTATTTT.

J is TRBJ2-7 and V is TRBV11-2; D call uncertain. The germline V gene encodes CDR1 SGHAT and CDR2 FQNNGV. V was trimmed by 2 bases and J by 4 bases, leaving 12 bases between them. This CDR3 comprises 14 residues. CDR3 nucleotide sequence: TGTGCCAGCAGCTTAAGAGTTGACGCGTACGAGCAGTACTTC. Amino acids: CASSLRVDAYEQYF.

V and J are TRBV7-3 and TRBJ2-1, with a tentative D call TRBD2 (6 bases). Looked up from germline, CDR1 is SGHTA and CDR2 is FQGTGA. The CDR3 sequence is 15 residues long. Deletions cut 5 bases from V and 8 bases from J, with 19 bases between. The CDR3 is CASSKGPSGLDEQFF. The CDR3 DNA reads as TGTGCCAGCAGCAAGGGACCGAGCGGGCTTGATGAGCAGTTCTTC.

The chain combines TRBV4-1 with TRBJ1-4, with D unclear. V was clipped by 4 bases and J by 8 bases, with 8 bases between them. The CDR3 is 12 residues long. CDR1 MGHRA and CDR2 YSYEKL come from the germline V gene. The CDR3 DNA reads as TGCGCCAGCAGCCCTTCGGAGGAAAAACTGTTTTTT. Translated, it gives CASSPSEEKLFF.

Here the CDR3 DNA reads TGTGCCAGCACCCTGACAGGGGGTAACACTGAAGCTTTCTTT. Its translation is CASTLTGGNTEAFF. The chain carries TRBV6-5 and TRBJ1-1; 9 bases are a match to TRBD1. This CDR3 has 14 residues. Germline CDR1 and CDR2: MNHEY and SVGAGI. The V and J ends lost 7 bases and 2 bases, in that order; junction bases with no gene match: 5.

This clone was recorded once. The chain uses TRBV27 and TRBJ2-1, with 8 nucleotides matching TRBD1. V lost 6 bases to trimming and J lost 6 bases; unmatched junction nucleotides: 10. Per germline, CDR1 MNHEY and CDR2 SMNVEV (reference sequence). The CDR3 runs to 15 residues. The CDR3 loop is CASSRLGQGVNEQFF. The CDR3 DNA is TGTGCCAGCAGCCGCCTCGGACAGGGTGTCAATGAGCAGTTCTTC.

The chain uses TRBV18 and TRBJ2-2; unclear D gene. V dropped 0 bases and J dropped 6 bases, with 11 bases sitting between them. The CDR3 covers 15 residues. Germline V gene data show CDR1 as KGHSH and CDR2 as LQKENI. CDR3 nucleotides: TGTGCCAGCTCACCACCGGAGAAAAACCCCGGGGAGCTGTTTTTT. This gives the protein CASSPPEKNPGELFF.

The rearrangement joins TRBV29-1 to TRBJ1-1, with 7 nucleotides matching TRBD1. Germline V CDR1 and CDR2: SQVTM, ANQGSEA. V was pared by 3 bases and J by 4 bases, with 8 bases of the junction left unmatched. The CDR3 is 14 amino acids. CDR3 sequence reads: CSVDQGDLGTEAFF. CDR3 bases: TGCAGCGTTGATCAGGGGGACCTGGGCACTGAAGCTTTCTTT.

The chain has TRBV6-5 and TRBJ1-6; D remains unclear. V dropped 6 bases and J dropped 7 bases, with 7 bases sitting between them. The CDR3 runs to 12 residues. The V gene's germline CDR1 is MNHEY and CDR2 SVGAGI. CDR3 loop: CASRLKNSPLHF. In DNA form, the CDR3 reads TGTGCCAGCAGACTTAAGAATTCACCCCTCCACTTT.

This chain connects TRBV2 to TRBJ2-2; 16 bases align to TRBD2. With 0 bases clipped from V and 6 bases from J, the junction kept 7 bases outside the gene matches. The CDR3 sequence is 19 residues long. The germline V gene has CDR1 SNHLY and CDR2 FYNNEI. The CDR3 loop reads CASSEAAGTSGGAAGELFF. Written as DNA, the CDR3 is TGTGCCAGCAGTGAAGCGGCTGGGACTAGCGGGGGGGCCGCCGGGGAGCTGTTTTTT.

V gene TRBV28 combines with J gene TRBJ2-1; D unresolved. The germline V and J ends were trimmed by 7 bases and 0 bases, with 10 bases remaining between them. Germline V gene data show CDR1 as MDHEN and CDR2 as SYDVKM. The CDR3 spans 14 residues. As DNA, the CDR3 is TGTGCCAGCATGAGCCCGAGCTCCTACAATGAGCAGTTCTTC. It specifies CASMSPSSYNEQFF.

The chain is built from TRBV19 and TRBJ2-1, with TRBD1 as a possible D gene (6 bases). The CDR3 is made up of 15 amino acids. The V gene lost 3 bases and the J gene lost 0 bases, with 9 bases spanning the gap. Germline V lookup: CDR1 LNHDA, CDR2 SQIVND (reference sequence). As DNA, the CDR3 is TGTGCCAGTAGTATCGCGGACAGCTCCTACAATGAGCAGTTCTTC. Protein product: CASSIADSSYNEQFF. The full variable domain, with the rest looked up from reference TRBV19 and TRBJ2-1, is DGGITQSPKYLFRKEGQNVTLSCEQNLNHDAMYWYRQDPGQGLRLIYYSQIVNDFQKGDIAEGYSVSREKKESFPLTVTSAQKNPTAFYLCASSIADSSYNEQFFGPGTRLTVL.

This rearrangement joins TRBV6-9 to TRBJ1-4; D is ambiguous. Germline V gene sequence: CDR1 MNHGY, CDR2 SVAAGI. The CDR3 totals 16 residues. V was clipped by 2 bases and J by 5 bases, with 15 bases between them. The CDR3 nucleotides are TGTGCCAGCAGTTATAGCAGGCGATGTCTAAATGAAAAACTGTTTTTT. It yields the protein CASSYSRRCLNEKLFF.

This chain links TRBV5-1 with TRBJ2-3, with D possibly TRBD1 on 5 matching bases. The CDR3 has 15 residues. Trimming shortened V by 4 bases and J by 1 base, and 13 bases separated the two germline ends. Germline V lookup: CDR1 SGHRS, CDR2 YFSETQ. CDR3 in amino acids: CASSSDSLGTDTQYF. The DNA of the CDR3 is TGCGCCAGCAGCAGTGACAGCCTTGGCACAGATACGCAGTATTTT.

CDR3 residues: CASSVQGTDTQYF. CDR3 sequence (DNA): TGTGCCAGCAGCGTACAGGGAACAGATACGCAGTATTTT. This chain uses TRBV7-9 with TRBJ2-3; maybe TRBD1 (6 bases). Trimming took 5 bases from V and 3 from J, leaving 9 bases between them. Germline loops: CDR1 SEHNR, CDR2 FQNEAQ (reference sequence). The CDR3 consists of 13 residues.

The chain is built from TRBV19 and TRBJ2-1; the D call may be TRBD1 or TRBD2 (5 bases each). The V and J ends lost 7 bases and 0 bases respectively, with 10 bases between them. The length of the CDR3 is 14 residues. Germline V gives CDR1 LNHDA, CDR2 SQIVND (reference sequence). This CDR3 is CASKWGSSYNEQFF. Here the CDR3 DNA reads TGTGCCAGTAAGTGGGGGAGCTCCTACAATGAGCAGTTCTTC.

This sequence joins TRBV5-1 and TRBJ1-5; 8 bases align to TRBD1. J gave up 2 bases and V 3 bases, and 1 base lay outside the gene matches. The CDR3 extends over 14 amino acids. Germline CDR1 and CDR2: SGHRS and YFSETQ. The CDR3: CASSSGQGNQPQHF. CDR3 in DNA: TGCGCCAGCAGCTCGGGACAGGGCAATCAGCCCCAGCATTTT.